The 17 T cell receptor beta chains below come from one sample, sequenced in a study of blood T cell repertoires in COVID-19. Clones were read by immunoSEQ multiplex PCR, and TCRdb kept only the in-frame ones, dropping some. The sample shows about 68,000 clones, almost 85% of them seen only once. Sequencing was performed on peripheral blood. The receptors were gathered from a man aged 45-60 years with acute or convalescent COVID-19.

This chain joins TRBV5-4 and TRBJ1-4; TRBD1 might be the D (5 bases). V lost 0 bases to trimming and J lost 10 bases, with 19 bases between them. Germline V gene data show CDR1 as SGHNT and CDR2 as YYREEE (reference sequence). The CDR3 is 16 residues long. This chain's CDR3 is CASSLAGQGGIGKLFF. In DNA, the CDR3 is TGTGCCAGCAGCTTGGCTGGTCAGGGAGGGATTGGAAAACTGTTTTTT.

The chain carries TRBV5-4 and TRBJ2-5, with 8 bases identical to TRBD1. Trimming removed 4 bases from V and 2 bases from J; junction bases left unmatched: 7. Per the germline V gene, CDR1 is SGHNT and CDR2 is YYREEE (reference sequence). The CDR3 has 15 amino acids. CDR3 sequence reads: CASSGAQGGQETQYF. For the CDR3, the DNA is TGTGCCAGCAGCGGGGCACAGGGGGGACAAGAGACCCAGTACTTC.

This clone was detected only once. This chain joins TRBV18 and TRBJ1-1; no firm D call. V was cut by 0 bases and J by 0 bases, with 8 bases left in between. The CDR3 spans 15 residues. The V gene's germline CDR1 is KGHSH and CDR2 LQKENI. The CDR3 protein is CASSPPGSMNTEAFF. CDR3 nucleotides: TGTGCCAGCTCACCACCGGGCTCGATGAACACTGAAGCTTTCTTT.

This chain connects TRBV19 to TRBJ2-1; a possible D gene is TRBD1 (6 bases). Germline values: CDR1 LNHDA, CDR2 SQIVND (reference sequence). Trimming removed 5 bases at V and 0 bases at J, with 11 bases between. This CDR3 region has 15 residues. CDR3 nucleotides: TGTGCCAGTAGTTTGGACAGCAGCTCCTACAATGAGCAGTTCTTC. Amino acids: CASSLDSSSYNEQFF.

This chain links TRBV7-3 with TRBJ2-3, with 14 bases fitting TRBD2. Germline CDR1 and CDR2: SGHTA and FQGTGA. The CDR3 extends over 16 amino acids. V was pared by 3 bases and J by 8 bases, with 7 bases of the junction left unmatched. CDR3 DNA sequence: TGTGCCAGCAGCTTTGGACTAGCGGGGGGTGCAGGTACGCAGTATTTT. This codes for CASSFGLAGGAGTQYF. Supplemented by reference TRBV7-3 and TRBJ2-3, the full variable domain reads GAGVSQTPSNKVTEKGKYVELRCDPISGHTALYWYRQSLGQGPEFLIYFQGTGAADDSGLPNDRFFAVRPEGSVSTLKIQRTERGDSAVYLCASSFGLAGGAGTQYFGPGTRLTVL.

The table lists this clone with a count of one. The chain employs TRBV29-1 and TRBJ2-1; 7 bases fit TRBD1. CDR1 and CDR2 (germline): SQVTM, ANQGSEA. Trimming removed 4 bases from V and 4 bases from J; junction bases left unmatched: 4. CDR3 size: 13 residues. The CDR3 loop is CSVVGTEYNEQFF. In DNA, the CDR3 is TGCAGCGTTGTTGGGACAGAATACAATGAGCAGTTCTTC.

The chain carries TRBV6-6 and TRBJ1-6, with a weak D call TRBD1 (6 bases). The V end lost 2 bases, the J end lost 8 bases, and 16 bases lay between the germline ends. The CDR3 loop spans 16 amino acids. Germline V gene sequence: CDR1 MNHNY, CDR2 SVGAGI (reference sequence). Here the CDR3 reads CASSYNPGRGYSPLHF. In DNA, the CDR3 is TGTGCCAGCAGTTACAACCCCGGCAGGGGATATTCACCCCTCCACTTT.

This chain connects TRBV5-1 to TRBJ2-3; maybe TRBD1 (8 bases). Trimming shortened V by 4 bases and J by 5 bases, and 14 bases separated the two germline ends. The germline CDR1 and CDR2 sequences are SGHRS and YFSETQ. CDR3 length equals 14 residues. In nucleotides, the CDR3 is TGCGCCAGCAGCCCGGACAGGGAGGGAGATACGCAGTATTTT. Its translation: CASSPDREGDTQYF.

The chain links TRBV7-8 to TRBJ1-1; a possible D gene is TRBD1 (6 bases). The CDR3 runs 14 residues. The V and J ends lost 2 bases and 2 bases respectively, with 9 bases between them. Germline assignment: CDR1 SGHVS and CDR2 FQNEAQ. The CDR3 DNA sequence: TGTGCCAGCAGCTTATTAGGGGGTAACACTGAAGCTTTCTTT. It codes for CASSLLGGNTEAFF.

The chain carries TRBV10-2 and TRBJ2-7; 8 nucleotides line up with TRBD2. V was clipped by 4 bases and J by 3 bases; unmatched bases: 5. This CDR3 contains 14 residues. Germline CDR1 and CDR2: WSHSY and SAAADI. CDR3 sequence: CASSGASGYYEQYF. The CDR3 coding sequence is TGCGCCAGCAGTGGGGCTAGCGGGTACTACGAGCAGTACTTC.

This chain joins TRBV20-1 and TRBJ2-3; tentatively, D is TRBD1 (6 bases). The CDR3 is 11 amino acids. Trimming shortened V by 7 bases and J by 5 bases, and 10 bases separated the two germline ends. Germline assignment: CDR1 DFQATT and CDR2 SNEGSKA (reference sequence). CDR3 coding DNA: TGCAGTGTACAGGGTCGAGATACGCAGTATTTT. This gives the protein CSVQGRDTQYF.

The V and J genes are TRBV5-1 and TRBJ1-6; no firm D call. Trimming cost V 0 bases and J 0 bases, with 10 bases left between them. Germline V CDR1 and CDR2: SGHRS, YFSETQ. This CDR3 contains 17 residues. CDR3 DNA: TGCGCCAGCAGCTTGGCCGGATGGAGCTCCTATAATTCACCCCTCCACTTT. This gives the protein CASSLAGWSSYNSPLHF.

The chain employs TRBV5-1 and TRBJ2-7; 9 positions agree with TRBD1. The V gene end was trimmed by 3 bases and the J gene end by 3 bases; junction bases not matched to a gene: 4. Germline assignment: CDR1 SGHRS and CDR2 YFSETQ. The CDR3 length is 14 residues. The CDR3 loop is CASSWDRARYEQYF. In DNA form, the CDR3 reads TGCGCCAGCAGCTGGGACAGGGCTCGCTACGAGCAGTACTTC.

V gene TRBV6-6 combines with J gene TRBJ1-1; 7 bases fit TRBD1. This CDR3 is built from 16 residues. V was clipped by 7 bases and J by 0 bases; unmatched bases: 11. Germline CDR1 MNHNY, CDR2 SVGAGI (reference sequence). CDR3 sequence: CASIARGQPLNTEAFF. For the CDR3, the DNA is TGTGCCAGCATAGCTAGGGGGCAACCCTTGAACACTGAAGCTTTCTTT.

The chain employs TRBV11-2 and TRBJ2-5, with TRBD1 identical over 9 bases. This CDR3 is 16 amino acids long. Trimming cost V 5 bases and J 4 bases; bases outside gene matches: 11. The germline CDR1 and CDR2 sequences are SGHAT and FQNNGV. The CDR3 DNA sequence: TGTGCCAGCAGCGAAGGGGGAACAGGGGGCCGAGAGACCCAGTACTTC. Amino acid sequence: CASSEGGTGGRETQYF.

The chain uses TRBV28 and TRBJ1-3; D unresolved. V lost 4 bases and J lost 3, with 4 bases in between. The germline gives CDR1 MDHEN, CDR2 SYDVKM. The CDR3 has 12 amino acids. This CDR3 is CASSSGGNTIYF. For the CDR3, the DNA is TGTGCCAGCAGTTCCGGTGGAAACACCATATATTTT.

This clone was seen just once. The CDR3 reads CASTVGQGYNEQFF. In DNA, the CDR3 is TGTGCCAGCACCGTCGGGCAGGGGTACAATGAGCAGTTCTTC. The chain is built from TRBV5-6 and TRBJ2-1; TRBD1 might be the D (6 bases). This CDR3 contains 14 residues. The germline V and J ends were trimmed by 6 bases and 4 bases, with 14 bases remaining between them. Per germline, CDR1 SGHDT and CDR2 YYEEEE.